The source of this T cell receptor beta chain is a study of cytomegalovirus exposure and HLA in healthy donors. Across the whole study: Earlier sequencing of about 179 million T cells yielded approximately 120 million unique TCR beta sequences.

Findings and caveats of the study: Earlier analysis found most TCR beta V segments productive about 90% or about 30% of the time.

Concerning this clone itself: Its antigen is not known.

Primers for the PCR totalled 60 Vbeta and 13 Jbeta. Using immunoSEQ multiplex PCR, the repertoire was profiled, and TCRdb retains in-frame clones only, with some absent. The sample has 150,000 to 200,000 clones, roughly 78% seen once. The CDR3 is 15 amino acids. V was cut by 1 base and J by 1 base, with 9 bases left in between. Per germline, CDR1 SNHLY and CDR2 FYNNEI. The clonotype was recovered from a woman between 50 and 59 years old in good health and CMV-seropositive. Sequences were obtained from PBMCs. The chain is built from TRBV2 and TRBJ2-3; D perhaps matches TRBD2 (6 bases). The CDR3 reads CASSEEGGGTDTQYF. CDR3 bases: TGTGCCAGCAGTGAAGAGGGCGGGGGCACAGATACGCAGTATTTT.